The subject of this entry is one TCR beta chain. PBMCs were stained for CD3, CD4 and CD8, and CD4+ and CD8+ T cells were sorted. This sample stems from a study of CD8+ T cells in alopecia areata. RNA was isolated and reverse transcribed to cDNA, the sequencing template. Using immunoSEQ multiplex PCR, the repertoire was profiled, and TCRdb retains in-frame clones only, with some absent. The repertoire consists of 200,000 to 250,000 clones, with 50% to 70% occurring once and the leading ten covering 0.45%. The sequence derives from a human donor with alopecia areata. Sequences were derived from CD4+ T cells sorted from blood, sampled at week 0.

The CDR3 spells CASSSSQGADNEQFF. The CDR3 nucleotides are TGTGCCAGCAGCTCGAGCCAGGGGGCCGACAATGAGCAGTTCTTC. This chain uses TRBV5-6 with TRBJ2-1, with 8 bases that match TRBD1. The trim removed 3 bases at V and 5 bases at J, leaving 7 bases unmatched. Germline loops: CDR1 SGHDT, CDR2 YYEEEE. This CDR3 contains 15 residues.